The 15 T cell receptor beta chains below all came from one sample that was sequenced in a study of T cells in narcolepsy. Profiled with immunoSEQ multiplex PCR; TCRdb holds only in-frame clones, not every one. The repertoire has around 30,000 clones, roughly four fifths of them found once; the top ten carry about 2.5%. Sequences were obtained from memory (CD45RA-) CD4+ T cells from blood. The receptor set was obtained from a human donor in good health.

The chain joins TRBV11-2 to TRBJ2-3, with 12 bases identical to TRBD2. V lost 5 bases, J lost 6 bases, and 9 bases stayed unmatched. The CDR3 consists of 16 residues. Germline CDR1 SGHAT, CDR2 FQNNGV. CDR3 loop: CASSNRTSGVTDTQYF. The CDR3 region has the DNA TGTGCCAGCAGCAACCGGACTAGCGGGGTCACTGATACGCAGTATTTT. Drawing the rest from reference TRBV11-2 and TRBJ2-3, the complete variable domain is EAGVAQSPRYKIIEKRQSVAFWCNPISGHATLYWYQQILGQGPKLLIQFQNNGVVDDSQLPKDRFSAERLKGVDSTLKIQPAKLEDSAVYLCASSNRTSGVTDTQYFGPGTRLTVL.

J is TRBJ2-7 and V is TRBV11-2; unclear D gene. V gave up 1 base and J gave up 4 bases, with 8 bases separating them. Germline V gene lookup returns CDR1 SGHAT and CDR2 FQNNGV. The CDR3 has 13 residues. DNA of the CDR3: TGTGCCAGCAGCTTAGGGATGTTTTACGAGCAGTACTTC. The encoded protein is CASSLGMFYEQYF.

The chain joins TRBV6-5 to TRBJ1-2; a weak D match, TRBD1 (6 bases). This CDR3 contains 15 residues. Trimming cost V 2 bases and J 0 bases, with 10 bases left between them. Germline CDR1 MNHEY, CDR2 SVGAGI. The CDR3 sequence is CASSYTGNANYGYTF. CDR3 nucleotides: TGTGCCAGCAGTTACACAGGGAATGCTAACTATGGCTACACCTTC.

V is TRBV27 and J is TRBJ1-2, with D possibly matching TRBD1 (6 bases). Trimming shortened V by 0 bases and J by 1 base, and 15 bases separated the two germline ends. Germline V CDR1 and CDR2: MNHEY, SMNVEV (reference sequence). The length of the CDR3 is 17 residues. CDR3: CASSLSAGTTLNYGYTF. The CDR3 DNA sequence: TGTGCCAGCAGTTTATCGGCCGGGACAACCCTTAACTATGGCTACACCTTC.

CDR3 loop: CASSVQDTGELFF. The CDR3 DNA is TGTGCCAGCAGCGTTCAGGACACCGGGGAGCTGTTTTTT. This chain connects TRBV9 to TRBJ2-2; D is unresolved. V was clipped by 2 bases and J by 3 bases, with 5 bases between them. This CDR3 spans 13 amino acids. Germline lookup yields CDR1 SGDLS and CDR2 YYNGEE.

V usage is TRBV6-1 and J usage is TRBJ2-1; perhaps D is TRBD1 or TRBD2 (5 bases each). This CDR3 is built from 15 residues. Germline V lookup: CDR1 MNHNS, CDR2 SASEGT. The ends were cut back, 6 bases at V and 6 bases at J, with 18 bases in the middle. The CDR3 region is CASSQQDGLRNEQFF. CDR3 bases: TGTGCCAGCAGCCAACAGGATGGACTTCGCAATGAGCAGTTCTTC.

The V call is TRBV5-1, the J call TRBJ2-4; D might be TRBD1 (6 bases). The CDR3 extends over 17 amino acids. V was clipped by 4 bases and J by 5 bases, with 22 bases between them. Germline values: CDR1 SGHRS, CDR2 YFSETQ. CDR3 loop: CASSPGPTGSLENIQYF. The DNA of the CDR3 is TGCGCCAGCAGCCCTGGCCCTACAGGGAGTCTTGAAAACATTCAGTACTTC.

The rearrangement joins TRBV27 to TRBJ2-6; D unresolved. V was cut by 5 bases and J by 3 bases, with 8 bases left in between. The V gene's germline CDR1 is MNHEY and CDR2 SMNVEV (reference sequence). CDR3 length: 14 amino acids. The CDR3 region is CASSLQSGANVLTF. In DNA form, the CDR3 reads TGTGCCAGCAGTCTCCAAAGTGGGGCCAACGTCCTGACTTTC.

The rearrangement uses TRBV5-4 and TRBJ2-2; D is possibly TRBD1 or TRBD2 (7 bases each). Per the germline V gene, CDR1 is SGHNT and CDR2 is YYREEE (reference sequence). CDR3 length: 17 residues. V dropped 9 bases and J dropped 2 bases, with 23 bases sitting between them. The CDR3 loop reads CAIESPRGGPNTGELFF. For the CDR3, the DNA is TGTGCCATCGAGAGCCCCAGGGGGGGGCCCAACACCGGGGAGCTGTTTTTT.

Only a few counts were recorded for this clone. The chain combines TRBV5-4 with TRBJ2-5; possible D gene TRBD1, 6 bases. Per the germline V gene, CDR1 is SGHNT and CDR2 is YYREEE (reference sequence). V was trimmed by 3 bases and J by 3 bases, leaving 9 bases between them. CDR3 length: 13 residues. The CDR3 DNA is TGTGCCAGCAGCTCTACAGGGAAAGAGACCCAGTACTTC. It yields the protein CASSSTGKETQYF.

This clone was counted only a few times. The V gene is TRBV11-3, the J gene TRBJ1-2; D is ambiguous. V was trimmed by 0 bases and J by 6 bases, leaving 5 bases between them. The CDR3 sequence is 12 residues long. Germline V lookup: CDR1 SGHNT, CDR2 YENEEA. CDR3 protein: CASSLEMNGYTF. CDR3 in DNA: TGTGCCAGCAGCTTAGAGATGAATGGCTACACCTTC.

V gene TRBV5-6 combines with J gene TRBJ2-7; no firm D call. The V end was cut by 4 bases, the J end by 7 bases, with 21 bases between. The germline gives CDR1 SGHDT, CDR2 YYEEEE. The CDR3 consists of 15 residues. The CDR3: CASSAVLIQATEQYF. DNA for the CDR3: TGTGCCAGCAGCGCGGTCTTGATCCAAGCTACAGAGCAGTACTTC.

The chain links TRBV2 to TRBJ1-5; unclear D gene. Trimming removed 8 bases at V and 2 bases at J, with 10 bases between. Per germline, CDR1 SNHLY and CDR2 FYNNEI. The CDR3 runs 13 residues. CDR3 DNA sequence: TGTGCCAGCCGAGGCCGACGCAATCAGCCCCAGCATTTT. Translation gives CASRGRRNQPQHF. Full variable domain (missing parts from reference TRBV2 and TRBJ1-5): EPEVTQTPSHQVTQMGQEVILRCVPISNHLYFYWYRQILGQKVEFLVSFYNNEISEKSEIFDDQFSVERPDGSNFTLKIRSTKLEDSAMYFCASRGRRNQPQHFGDGTRLSIL.

CDR3: CASSLDRGRGETQYF. The CDR3 DNA is TGTGCCAGCAGCTTAGACAGGGGGCGCGGGGAGACCCAGTACTTC. This rearrangement joins TRBV11-2 to TRBJ2-5; 8 nucleotides match TRBD1. The CDR3 covers 15 residues. V lost 0 bases, J lost 5 bases, and 5 bases stayed unmatched. Germline V lookup: CDR1 SGHAT, CDR2 FQNNGV.

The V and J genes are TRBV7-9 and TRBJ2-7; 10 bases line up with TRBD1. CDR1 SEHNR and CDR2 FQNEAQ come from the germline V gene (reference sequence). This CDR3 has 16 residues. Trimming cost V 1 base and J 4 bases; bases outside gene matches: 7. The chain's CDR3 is CASSLDLGTGAYEQYF. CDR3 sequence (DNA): TGTGCCAGCAGCTTAGACCTAGGGACAGGGGCGTACGAGCAGTACTTC.